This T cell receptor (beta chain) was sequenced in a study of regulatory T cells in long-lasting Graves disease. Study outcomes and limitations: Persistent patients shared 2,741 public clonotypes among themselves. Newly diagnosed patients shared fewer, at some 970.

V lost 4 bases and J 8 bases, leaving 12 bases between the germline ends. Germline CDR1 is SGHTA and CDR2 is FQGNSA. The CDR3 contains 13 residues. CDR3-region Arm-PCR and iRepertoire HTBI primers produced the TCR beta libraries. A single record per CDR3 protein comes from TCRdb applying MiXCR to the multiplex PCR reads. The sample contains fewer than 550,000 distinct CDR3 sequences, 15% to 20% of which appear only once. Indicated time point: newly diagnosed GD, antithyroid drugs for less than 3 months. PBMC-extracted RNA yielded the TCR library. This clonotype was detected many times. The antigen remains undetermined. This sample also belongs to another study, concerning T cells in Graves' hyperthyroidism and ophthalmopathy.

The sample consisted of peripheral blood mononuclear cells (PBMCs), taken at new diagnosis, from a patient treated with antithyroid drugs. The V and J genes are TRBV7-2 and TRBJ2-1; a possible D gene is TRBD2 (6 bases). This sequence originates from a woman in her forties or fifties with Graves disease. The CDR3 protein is CASSSSRGDEQFF. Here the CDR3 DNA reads TGTGCCAGCAGCTCCTCGCGGGGCGATGAGCAGTTCTTC. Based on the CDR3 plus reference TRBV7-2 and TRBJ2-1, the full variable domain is GAGVSQSPSNKVTEKGKDVELRCDPISGHTALYWYRQSLGQGLEFLIYFQGNSAPDKSGLPSDRFSAERTGGSVSTLTIQRTQQEDSAVYLCASSSSRGDEQFFGPGTRLTVL.